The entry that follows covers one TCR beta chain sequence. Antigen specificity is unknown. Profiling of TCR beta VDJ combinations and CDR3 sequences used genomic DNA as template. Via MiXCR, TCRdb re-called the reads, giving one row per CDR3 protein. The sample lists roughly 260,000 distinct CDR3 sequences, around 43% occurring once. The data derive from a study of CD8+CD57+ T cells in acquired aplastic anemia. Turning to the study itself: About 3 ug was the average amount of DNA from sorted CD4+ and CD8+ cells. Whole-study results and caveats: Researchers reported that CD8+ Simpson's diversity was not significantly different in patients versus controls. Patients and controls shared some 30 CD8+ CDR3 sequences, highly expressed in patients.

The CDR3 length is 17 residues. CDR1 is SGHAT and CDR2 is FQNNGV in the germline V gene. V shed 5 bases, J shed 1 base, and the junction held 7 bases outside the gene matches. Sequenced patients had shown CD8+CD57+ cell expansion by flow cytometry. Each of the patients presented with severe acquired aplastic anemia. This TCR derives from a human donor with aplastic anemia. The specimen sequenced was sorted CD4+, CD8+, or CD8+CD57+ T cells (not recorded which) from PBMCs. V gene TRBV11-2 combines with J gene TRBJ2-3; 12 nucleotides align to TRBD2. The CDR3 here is CASSAWTSGIRTDTQYF. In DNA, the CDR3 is TGTGCCAGCAGCGCCTGGACTAGCGGGATTCGCACAGATACGCAGTATTTT.